This is a list of T cell receptor beta chains from one sample in a study of T-cell reconstitution after alpha-beta-depleted transplantation in children. TCRdb reprocessed the PCR reads via MiXCR and lists one record per CDR3 protein. The sample shows about 900,000 distinct CDR3 sequences, 25% to 35% of them seen only once. The sequences come from PBMCs, mostly from graft donor cells, collected 360 days after TCRalphabeta/CD19-depleted stem cell transplant. These receptors all stem from a boy younger than two who had a stem cell transplant for SCID, so the T cells may come from the graft donor. Both conserved end residues are part of each CDR3. The D gene is left open where the match is weak. Rows give clone size only sometimes, using once, few, many, or a class for an expanded clone.

d_gene	v_gene	j_gene	abundance	CDR3nt	CDR3aa
.	TRBV4-1	TRBJ1-6	few	TGCGCCAGCAGCCAACGTTCCGAGGGGTCTTCCTATAATTCACCCCTCCACTTT	CASSQRSEGSSYNSPLHF
TRBD2	TRBV3-1	TRBJ2-1	.	TGTGCCAGCAGCCTGCCGGGGCTAGCGGGGGGCCGGACCGAGGAGCAGTTCTTC	CASSLPGLAGGRTEEQFF
.	TRBV12-3/TRBV12-4	TRBJ2-4	.	TGTGCCAGCAGTTTAAGTCAGGGGAACATTCAGTACTTC	CASSLSQGNIQYF
.	TRBV5-1	TRBJ1-1	.	TGCGCCAGCAGCGCCCGGTCGGGGCAGGGCAGATTGAACACTGAAGCTTTCTTT	CASSARSGQGRLNTEAFF
TRBD2	TRBV15	TRBJ2-7	few	TGTGCCACCAGCAGAGATGGGGGGGAGTCTGCCTACGAGCAGTACTTC	CATSRDGGESAYEQYF
TRBD1	TRBV6-5	TRBJ2-1	.	TGTGCCAGCAGTTACGACGGGACAGGGTATGAGCAGTTCTTC	CASSYDGTGYEQFF
.	TRBV6-2/TRBV6-3	TRBJ2-1	few	TGTGCCAGCCTGGATTGGGGAGGTTACAATGAGCAGTTCTTC	CASLDWGGYNEQFF
.	TRBV2	TRBJ1-1	few	TGTGCCAGCAGTGAAGGAGGACAGCTGAACACTGAAGCTTTCTTT	CASSEGGQLNTEAFF
.	TRBV5-6	TRBJ1-2	few	TGTGCCAGCGAGGGGCAGGCCTATGGCTACACCTTC	CASEGQAYGYTF
TRBD2	TRBV29-1	TRBJ2-1	.	TGCAGCGTTGGGACACTAGCGGGGAAACCCAATGAGCAGTTCTTC	CSVGTLAGKPNEQFF
.	TRBV6-7	TRBJ2-7	.	TGTGCCACCCCCGGGATCCAGCGACCATTCTACGAGCAGTACTTC	CATPGIQRPFYEQYF
.	TRBV9	TRBJ2-1	many	TGTGCCAGCAGCGGGACCGCCTCCTACAATGAGCAGTTCTTC	CASSGTASYNEQFF
TRBD2	TRBV7-9	TRBJ2-7	.	TGTGCCAGCAGCTCCTATGGCGGGGGGACCTACGAGCAGTACTTC	CASSSYGGGTYEQYF
.	TRBV5-1	TRBJ2-1	many	TGCGCCAGCAGCTTGGCGGGTGGCAATGAGCAGTTCTTC	CASSLAGGNEQFF
.	TRBV11-2	TRBJ2-3	.	TGTGCCAGCAGCCTGATGGGGGGGGGGCTAGTAGATACGCAGTATTTT	CASSLMGGGLVDTQYF
.	TRBV20-1	TRBJ2-3	.	TGCAGTGCTTGGGACACGAGGTTTTCCGGGAATACGCAGTATTTT	CSAWDTRFSGNTQYF
.	TRBV20-1	TRBJ2-3	.	TGCAGTGCTAGCGGGCGGGGAGGCACAGATACGCAGTATTTT	CSASGRGGTDTQYF
.	TRBV7-2	TRBJ1-1	many	TGTGCCAGCAGCTTAGGGTGGGTCATGAACACTGAAACTTTCTTT	CASSLGWVMNTETFF
TRBD2	TRBV5-1	TRBJ2-1	few	TGCGCCAGCAGCTGGACTAGCGGGGGCCGCCCCAACAATGAGCAGTTCTTC	CASSWTSGGRPNNEQFF
.	TRBV10-3	TRBJ2-7	few	TGTGCCATCAGTGACCCGGCTGACGGTGCCTACGAGCAGTACTTC	CAISDPADGAYEQYF
TRBD2	TRBV19	TRBJ2-5	few	TGTGCCAGTAGTATCGGTAGCGGGATCCAAGAGACCCAGTACTTC	CASSIGSGIQETQYF
TRBD1	TRBV4-1	TRBJ2-7	few	TGCGCCAGCAGCCAAGTGTCAGGGGGCGCGGGGGAGCAGTACTTC	CASSQVSGGAGEQYF
TRBD1	TRBV20-1	TRBJ2-6	few	TGCAGTGCTAGAAAACAGGGGTCTGGGGCCAACGTCCTGACTTTC	CSARKQGSGANVLTF
TRBD2	TRBV7-8	TRBJ2-1	many	TGTGCCAGCAGCTTATTGCAGTGGCGTGTAGCGGGGGGAAGGAATGAGCAGTTCTTC	CASSLLQWRVAGGRNEQFF
.	TRBV20-1	TRBJ2-1	few	TGCAGTGCGAGGGACTTCAGGGGCGCGTTGGAGCAGTTCTTC	CSARDFRGALEQFF
TRBD1	TRBV20-1	TRBJ2-5	.	TGCAGTGCTAGATTGTCAGGGGGAAGGCAGACCCAGTACTTC	CSARLSGGRQTQYF
TRBD2	TRBV28	TRBJ2-7	few	TGTGCCAGCAGGCCTACAGTGGCGGGAGGATACGAGCAGTACTTC	CASRPTVAGGYEQYF
.	TRBV4-2	TRBJ1-4	.	TGTGCCAGCAGCCCCCAGCCTGCAACTAATGAAAAACTGTTTTTT	CASSPQPATNEKLFF
.	TRBV15	TRBJ1-2	.	TGTGCCACCAGCAGAGAAACAGGCCCCTATGGCTACACCTTC	CATSRETGPYGYTF
TRBD2	TRBV3-1	TRBJ2-3	few	TGTGCCAGCAGCCAAGATGTGACTAGCGTAACAGATACGCAGTATTTT	CASSQDVTSVTDTQYF
.	TRBV5-1	TRBJ2-4	.	TGCGCCAGCAGCTGGGGCGGCAACAAAAACATTCAGTACTTC	CASSWGGNKNIQYF
.	TRBV6-5	TRBJ1-4	few	TGTGCCAGCAGTTTCGGACAAACTACAACTAATGAAAAACTGTTTTTT	CASSFGQTTTNEKLFF
.	TRBV5-1	TRBJ2-7	.	TGCGCCAGCAGCCCCGGGACCGTCGACTCCTACGAGCAGTACTTC	CASSPGTVDSYEQYF
TRBD2	TRBV7-2	TRBJ2-1	few	TGTGCCAGCAGCTTACTAGCGGGGGACCCAGGCAATGAGCAGTTCTTC	CASSLLAGDPGNEQFF
.	TRBV10-3	TRBJ2-1	few	TGTGCCATCGCCCTGGGGCCTAACAATGAGCAGTTCTTC	CAIALGPNNEQFF